The present T cell receptor (beta chain) was sequenced within a study of blood T cell repertoires in COVID-19. Study as a whole: There were acute and convalescent COVID-19 samples, and they came from the United States, Italy and Spain.

Enrolment of Seattle patients took place during active infection, and they were followed longitudinally. From germline, CDR1 is SGDLS and CDR2 YYNGEE. V was trimmed by 0 bases and J by 6 bases, leaving 10 bases between them. CDR3 size: 14 residues. Original analysis: Amplification of reference gene primers provided the estimated nucleated cell counts. Assay: immunoSEQ multiplex PCR; the TCRdb copy retains only in-frame clones and omits some. The DNA gave D and trimming, while V, J and clone size come from that table. Among 250,000 to 300,000 clones listed, approximately 86% were seen once. The chain carries TRBV9 and TRBJ2-1; possibly TRBD2 for D (6 bases). This sequence was found in a woman aged 55-70 years with COVID-19, enrolled during active disease. The sequenced sample consisted of peripheral blood. The CDR3 DNA reads as TGTGCCAGCAGCGTAGCGGGAGAGGGCAATGAGCAGTTCTTC. This sequence encodes CASSVAGEGNEQFF.